The 14 T cell receptor beta chains listed next were all sequenced from one sample in a study of T cell repertoires in cytomegalovirus infection. No antigen has been assigned to these receptors. TCRdb reprocessed the reads with MiXCR, giving one entry per CDR3 protein. Of around 900,000 distinct CDR3 sequences listed, 30% to 40% are singletons. Here the sequenced sample was cultured CD8+ T cells from PBMCs, taken from culture after CMV antigen stimulation. The receptors stem from a human donor in good health (CMV status not recorded). Some clones in this sample may be carry-over from other donors' samples.

This clonotype was detected many times. The chain joins TRBV7-2 to TRBJ1-5, with D tentatively TRBD1 (5 bases). The CDR3 consists of 15 residues. V lost 1 base, J lost 6 bases, and 13 bases lay in between. Germline V gives CDR1 SGHTA, CDR2 FQGNSA. The DNA of the CDR3 is TGTGCCAGCAGCTTAGGTAACAGGCTTTTTCAGCCCCAGCATTTT. Its translation is CASSLGNRLFQPQHF.

This chain connects TRBV3-1 to TRBJ2-3; no definite D call. The V and J ends lost 0 bases and 5 bases respectively, with 15 bases between them. Germline assignment: CDR1 LGHDT and CDR2 YNNKEL (reference sequence). This CDR3 is 16 amino acids long. The CDR3 DNA follows: TGTGCCAGCAGCCAAGATTTTGGCCTGGAAGGAGATACGCAGTATTTT. This gives the protein CASSQDFGLEGDTQYF.

In this sample, this clonotype turned up many times. This sequence joins TRBV7-2 and TRBJ2-3; 14 nucleotides agree with TRBD2. Germline-derived CDR1 and CDR2 are SGHTA and FQGNSA. There are 17 residues in the CDR3. V trimming: 5 bases; J trimming: 6 bases; junction bases outside the gene matches: 10. In DNA form, the CDR3 reads TGTGCCAGCAGCGCCCGACTAGCGGGGGGGCCGGGTGATACGCAGTATTTT. Its protein product is CASSARLAGGPGDTQYF.

A note on this clonotype: A read error may explain this, as a much larger clone is one base away. V usage is TRBV7-8 and J usage is TRBJ2-5, with 8 bases that match TRBD1. Germline lookup yields CDR1 SGHVS and CDR2 FQNEAQ. The CDR3 extends over 15 amino acids. The DNA of the CDR3 is TGTGCCAGCAGCCCCAGGGGGCGCGGCCAAGGGACCCAGTACTTC. Protein: CASSPRGRGQGTQYF.

This clonotype has more than one count but fewer than ten. V usage is TRBV2 and J usage is TRBJ1-3, with D possibly matching TRBD1 (5 bases). In germline, CDR1 is SNHLY, CDR2 FYNNEI. The CDR3 covers 15 residues. Trimming shortened V by 5 bases and J by 0 bases, and 11 bases separated the two germline ends. Here the CDR3 reads CASSQLGGSGNTIYF. CDR3 nucleotide sequence: TGTGCCAGCAGTCAACTTGGGGGCTCTGGAAACACCATATATTTT. The variable domain in full, completed from reference TRBV2 and TRBJ1-3, reads EPEVTQTPSHQVTQMGQEVILRCVPISNHLYFYWYRQILGQKVEFLVSFYNNEISEKSEIFDDQFSVERPDGSNFTLKIRSTKLEDSAMYFCASSQLGGSGNTIYFGEGSWLTVV.

The V call is TRBV27, the J call TRBJ2-1; maybe TRBD1 (6 bases). V was clipped by 4 bases and J by 2 bases, with 15 bases between them. The CDR3 is made up of 16 amino acids. Germline V gene lookup returns CDR1 MNHEY and CDR2 SMNVEV (reference sequence). The CDR3: CASSSPRDTTYNEQFF. CDR3 nucleotide sequence: TGTGCCAGCAGTTCCCCGAGGGACACAACCTACAATGAGCAGTTCTTC.

This chain joins TRBV9 and TRBJ2-3; perhaps TRBD2 as D (6 bases). The V gene's germline CDR1 is SGDLS and CDR2 YYNGEE. The CDR3 loop spans 16 amino acids. Deletions cut 0 bases from V and 4 bases from J, with 15 bases between. This chain's CDR3 is CASSVADYLDADTQYF. CDR3 nucleotides: TGTGCCAGCAGCGTAGCGGACTACCTGGATGCAGATACGCAGTATTTT.

The CDR3 DNA sequence: TGTGCCAGCAGTTATTCCTCAGGAACCCTTGGCTACACCTTC. Its protein product is CASSYSSGTLGYTF. The chain links TRBV6-5 to TRBJ1-2; D uncertain. CDR1 and CDR2 (germline): MNHEY, SVGAGI. The V and J ends lost 3 bases and 7 bases respectively, with 15 bases between them. The CDR3 is 14 amino acids.

This clonotype was seen a few times. CDR3 DNA: TGTGCCAGCAGCTCGACGAACAGGGAATCCTACGAGCAGTACGTC. It encodes CASSSTNRESYEQYV. The chain combines TRBV7-6 with TRBJ2-7; D might be TRBD1 (6 bases). Deletions cut 4 bases from V and 1 base from J, with 14 bases between. The V gene's germline CDR1 is SGHVS and CDR2 FNYEAQ. This CDR3 region has 15 residues.

This sequence joins TRBV7-9 and TRBJ2-2; D ambiguous. Germline CDR1 is SEHNR and CDR2 is FQNEAQ (reference sequence). V gave up 6 bases and J gave up 2 bases, with 10 bases separating them. The CDR3 is 14 amino acids. CDR3 sequence (DNA): TGTGCCAGCAGGGCAGATTCCAACACCGGGGAGCTGTTTTTT. Amino acid sequence: CASRADSNTGELFF.

This clonotype was recorded only once. The V and J genes are TRBV27 and TRBJ1-1; D gene uncertain. This CDR3 contains 13 residues. Germline loops: CDR1 MNHEY, CDR2 SMNVEV (reference sequence). Trimming took off 3 bases at V and 6 bases at J, with 11 bases between the two ends. The CDR3 nucleotides are TGTGCCAGCAGTTTCTCTGTGACATCTGAAGCTTTCTTT. Amino acid sequence: CASSFSVTSEAFF.

This rearrangement joins TRBV14 to TRBJ2-3; TRBD1 is a possible D gene (5 bases). Between the trimmed V and J ends, which lost 6 bases and 2 bases, there was a span of 9 bases. CDR1 is SGHDN and CDR2 is FVKESK in the germline V gene. The CDR3 extends over 13 amino acids. This chain's CDR3 is CASSDRPTDTQYF. The CDR3, as DNA: TGTGCCAGCAGTGACAGACCCACAGATACGCAGTATTTT.

This clonotype was counted many times. This chain joins TRBV6-1 and TRBJ1-1; 8 nucleotides align to TRBD1. Looked up from germline, CDR1 is MNHNS and CDR2 is SASEGT. V shed 6 bases, J shed 1 base, and the junction held 13 bases outside the gene matches. CDR3 length equals 17 residues. The CDR3: CASRVTGVSKGNTEAFF. CDR3 sequence (DNA): TGTGCCAGCAGGGTGACAGGGGTCTCCAAGGGGAACACTGAAGCTTTCTTT.

On this clonotype itself: This could be a read error, since a much larger clone is one nucleotide away. The genes are TRBV7-2 and TRBJ2-1; 7 positions agree with TRBD2. Germline V gene data show CDR1 as SGHTA and CDR2 as FQGNSA. The CDR3 loop spans 13 amino acids. V lost 10 bases and J lost 4; bases outside the gene matches: 7. CDR3 sequence: CANIGGSYNEQFF. Written as DNA, the CDR3 is TGTGCCAACATCGGCGGGAGTTACAATGAGCAGTTCTTC.